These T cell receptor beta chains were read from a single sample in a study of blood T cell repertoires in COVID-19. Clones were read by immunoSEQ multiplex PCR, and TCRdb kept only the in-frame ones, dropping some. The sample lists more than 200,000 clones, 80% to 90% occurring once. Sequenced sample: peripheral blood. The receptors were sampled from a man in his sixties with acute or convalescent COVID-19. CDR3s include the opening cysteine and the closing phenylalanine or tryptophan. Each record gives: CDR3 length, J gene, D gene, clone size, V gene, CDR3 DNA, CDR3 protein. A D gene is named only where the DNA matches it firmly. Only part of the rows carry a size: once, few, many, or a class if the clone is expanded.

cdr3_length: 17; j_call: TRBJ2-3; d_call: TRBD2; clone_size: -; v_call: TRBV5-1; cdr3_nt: TGCGCCAGCAGAAAGGAACCGAGCGGGGTTAGCACAGATACGCAGTATTTT; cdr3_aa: CASRKEPSGVSTDTQYF
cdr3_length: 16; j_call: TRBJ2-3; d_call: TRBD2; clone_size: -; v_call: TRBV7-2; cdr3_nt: TGTGCCAGCAGCTTAGTGCCTAGCGGTGGCACAGATACGCAGTATTTT; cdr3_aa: CASSLVPSGGTDTQYF
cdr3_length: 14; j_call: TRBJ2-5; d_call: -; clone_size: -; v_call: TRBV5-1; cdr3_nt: TGCGCCAGCAGCTTGGGGGTAGCTTGGGAGACCCAGTACTTC; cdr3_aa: CASSLGVAWETQYF
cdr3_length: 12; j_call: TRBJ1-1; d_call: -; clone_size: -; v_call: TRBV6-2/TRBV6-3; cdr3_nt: TGTGCCAGCAGTTATCGACGGGGTGAAGCTTTCTTT; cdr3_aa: CASSYRRGEAFF
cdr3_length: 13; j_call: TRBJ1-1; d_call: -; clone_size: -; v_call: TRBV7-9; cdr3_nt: TGTGCCAGCTGGCGACGCGGGAACACTGAAGCTTTCTTT; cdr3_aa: CASWRRGNTEAFF
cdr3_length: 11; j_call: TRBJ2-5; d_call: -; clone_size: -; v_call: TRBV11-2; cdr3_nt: TGTGCCAGCAGCTCCCTCGGGACCCAGTACTTC; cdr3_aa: CASSSLGTQYF
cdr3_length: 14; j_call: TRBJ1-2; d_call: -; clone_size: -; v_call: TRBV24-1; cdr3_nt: TGTGCCACCAGTGATGTATCCTTTCACTATGGCTACACCTTC; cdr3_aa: CATSDVSFHYGYTF
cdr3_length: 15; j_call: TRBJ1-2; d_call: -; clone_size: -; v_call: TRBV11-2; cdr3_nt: TGTGCCAGCAGCTTAGGGACAGAGGATAACTATGGCTACACCTTC; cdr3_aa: CASSLGTEDNYGYTF
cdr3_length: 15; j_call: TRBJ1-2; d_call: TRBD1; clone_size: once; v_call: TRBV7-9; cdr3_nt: TGTGCCAGCAGCTTTGAGGGAACAGGGGTTCGGGGCTACACCTTC; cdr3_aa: CASSFEGTGVRGYTF
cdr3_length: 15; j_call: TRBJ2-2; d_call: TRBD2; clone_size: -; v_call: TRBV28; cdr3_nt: TGTGCCAGCAGTTTCGCGGGAGGGAACACCGGGGAGCTGTTTTTT; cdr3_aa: CASSFAGGNTGELFF
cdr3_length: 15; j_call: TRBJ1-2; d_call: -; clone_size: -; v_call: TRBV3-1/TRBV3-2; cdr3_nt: TGTGCCAGCAGCCAAGGAGGAGCACTAGCTATGGGCTACACCTTC; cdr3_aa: CASSQGGALAMGYTF
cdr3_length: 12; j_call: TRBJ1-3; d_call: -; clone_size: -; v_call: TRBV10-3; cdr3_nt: TGTGCCACCGGGGGCTCTGGAAACACCATATATTTT; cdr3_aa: CATGGSGNTIYF
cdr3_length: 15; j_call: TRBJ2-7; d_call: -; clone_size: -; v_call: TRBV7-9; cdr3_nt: TGTGCCAGCAGCTTAGGGGAGACAGGTTCCTACGAGCAGTACTTC; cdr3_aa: CASSLGETGSYEQYF
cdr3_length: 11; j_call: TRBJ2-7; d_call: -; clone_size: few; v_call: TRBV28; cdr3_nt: TGTGCCAGCCGGGATACCTACGAGCAGTACTTC; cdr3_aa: CASRDTYEQYF
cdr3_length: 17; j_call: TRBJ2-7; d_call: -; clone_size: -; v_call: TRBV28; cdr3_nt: TGTGCCAGCAGTTTCCCCGGGGTAGCGATGAGCTCCTACGAGCAGTACTTC; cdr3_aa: CASSFPGVAMSSYEQYF
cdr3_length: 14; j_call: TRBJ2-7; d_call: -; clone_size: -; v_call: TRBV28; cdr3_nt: TGTGCCAGCAGTTTAATAGGACAGTTCTACGAGCAGTACTTC; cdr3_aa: CASSLIGQFYEQYF
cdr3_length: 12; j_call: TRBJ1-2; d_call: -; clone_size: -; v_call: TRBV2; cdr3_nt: TGTGCCAGCAGTGAACAGGAATATGGCTACACCTTC; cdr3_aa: CASSEQEYGYTF
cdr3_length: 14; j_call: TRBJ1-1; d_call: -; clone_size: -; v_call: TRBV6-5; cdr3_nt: TGTGCCAGCAGTTATAAACGGGGGAGGACTGAAGCTTTCTTT; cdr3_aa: CASSYKRGRTEAFF
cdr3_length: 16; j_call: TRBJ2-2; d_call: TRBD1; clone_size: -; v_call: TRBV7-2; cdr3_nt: TGTGCCAGCAGCTACACAGGGGGCCTAAACACCGGGGAGCTGTTTTTT; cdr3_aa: CASSYTGGLNTGELFF
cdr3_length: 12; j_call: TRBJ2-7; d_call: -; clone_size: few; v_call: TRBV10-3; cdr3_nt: TGTGCCATCAGCGGGAGCGGCTACGAGCAGTACTTC; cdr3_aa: CAISGSGYEQYF
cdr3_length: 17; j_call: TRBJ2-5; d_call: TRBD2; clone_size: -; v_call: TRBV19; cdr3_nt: TGTGCCAGTAGTATTAATGGACTAGCGGGAGGGAGGGAGACCCAGTACTTC; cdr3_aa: CASSINGLAGGRETQYF
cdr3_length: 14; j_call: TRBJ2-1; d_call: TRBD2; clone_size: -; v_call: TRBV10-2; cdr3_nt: TGCGCCAGCTGTCTAGCGGGAGGACGGGCTGAGCAGTTCTTC; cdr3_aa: CASCLAGGRAEQFF
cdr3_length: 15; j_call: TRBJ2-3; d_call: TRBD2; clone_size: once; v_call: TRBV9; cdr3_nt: TGTGCCAGCAGCCTTAGGACTAGCGGCACAGATACGCAGTATTTT; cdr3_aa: CASSLRTSGTDTQYF
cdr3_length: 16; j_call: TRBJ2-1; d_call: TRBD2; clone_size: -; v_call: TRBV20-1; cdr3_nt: TGCAGTGCTAGTGGGGCGGGAGGGCGGTCCTACAATGAGCAGTTCTTC; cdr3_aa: CSASGAGGRSYNEQFF
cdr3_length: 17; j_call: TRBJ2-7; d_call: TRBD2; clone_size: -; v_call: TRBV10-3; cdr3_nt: TGTGCCATCAGTGAGTCAGGCAAGGGCGGGAGGGCGAATGAGCAGTACTTC; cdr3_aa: CAISESGKGGRANEQYF
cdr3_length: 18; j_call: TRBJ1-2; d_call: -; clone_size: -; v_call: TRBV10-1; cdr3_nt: TGCGCCAGCAATCGAACTGACAGGAGCCGGGGCGGCCCTGATGGCTACACCTTC; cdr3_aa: CASNRTDRSRGGPDGYTF
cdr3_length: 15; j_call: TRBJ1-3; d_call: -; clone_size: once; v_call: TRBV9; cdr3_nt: TGTGCCAGCAGCGTAGGGCAAAACTCTGGAAACACCATATATTTT; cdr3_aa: CASSVGQNSGNTIYF
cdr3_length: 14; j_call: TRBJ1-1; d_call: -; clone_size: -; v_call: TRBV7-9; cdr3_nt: TGTGCCAGCAGCTTAGGGGCAGGGAATACTGAAGCTTTCTTT; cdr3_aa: CASSLGAGNTEAFF
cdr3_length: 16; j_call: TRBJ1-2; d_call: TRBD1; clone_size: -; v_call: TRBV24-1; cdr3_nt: TGTGCCACCACCCGATTTCGGGACAGGCAGTACTATGGCTACACCTTC; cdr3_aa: CATTRFRDRQYYGYTF
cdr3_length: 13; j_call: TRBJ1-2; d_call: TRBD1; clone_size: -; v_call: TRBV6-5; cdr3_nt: TGTGCCAGCAGCAAGACAGGGTTGGGTGGCTACACCTTC; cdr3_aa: CASSKTGLGGYTF
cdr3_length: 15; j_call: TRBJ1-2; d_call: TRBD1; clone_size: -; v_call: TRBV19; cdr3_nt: TGTGCCAGTAGTTTGACAGGGGCTGGTAACTATGGCTACACCTTC; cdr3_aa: CASSLTGAGNYGYTF
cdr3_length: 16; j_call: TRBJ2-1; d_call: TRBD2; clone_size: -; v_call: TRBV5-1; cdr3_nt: TGCGCCAGCAGCTTAGGGACTAGCGGGAGGTACAATGAGCAGTTCTTC; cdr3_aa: CASSLGTSGRYNEQFF
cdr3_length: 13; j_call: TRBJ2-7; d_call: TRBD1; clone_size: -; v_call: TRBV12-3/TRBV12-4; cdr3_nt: TGTGCCAGCAGTAGGGACAGTCCCTACGAGCAGTACTTC; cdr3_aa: CASSRDSPYEQYF
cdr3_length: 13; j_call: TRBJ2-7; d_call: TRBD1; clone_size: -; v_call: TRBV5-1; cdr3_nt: TGCGCCAGCAGCTTAGACAGGGGATTCGAGCAGTACTTC; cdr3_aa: CASSLDRGFEQYF
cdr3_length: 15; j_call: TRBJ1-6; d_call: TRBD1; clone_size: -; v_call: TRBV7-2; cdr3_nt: TGTGCCAGCAGCTTACAGGACAGGGATTCTTCACCCCTCCACTTT; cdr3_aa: CASSLQDRDSSPLHF
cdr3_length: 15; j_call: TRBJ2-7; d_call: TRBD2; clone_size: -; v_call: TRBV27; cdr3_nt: TGTGCCAGCAGTTCCCTAGCGGGAGTTCTCTTGGAGCAGTACTTC; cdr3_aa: CASSSLAGVLLEQYF
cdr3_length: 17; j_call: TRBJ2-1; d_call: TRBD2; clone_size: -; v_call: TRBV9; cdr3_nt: TGTGCCAGCAGCGTCAGAGGACTAGCGGGAAGCCCGAATGAGCAGTTCTTC; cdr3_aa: CASSVRGLAGSPNEQFF
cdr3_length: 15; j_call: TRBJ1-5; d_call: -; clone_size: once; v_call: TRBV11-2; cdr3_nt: TGTGCCAGCACCTTAGACATAGGACAGAATCAGCCCCAGCATTTT; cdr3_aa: CASTLDIGQNQPQHF
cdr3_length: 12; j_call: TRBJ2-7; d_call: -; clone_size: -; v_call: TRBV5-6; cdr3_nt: TGTGCCAGCAGCTTGCAGGAATACGAGCAGTACTTC; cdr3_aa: CASSLQEYEQYF
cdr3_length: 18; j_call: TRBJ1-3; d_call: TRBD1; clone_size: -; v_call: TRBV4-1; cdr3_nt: TGCGCCAGCAGCCAAATCCGGGGACAGGGGACCTCTGGAAACACCATATATTTT; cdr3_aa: CASSQIRGQGTSGNTIYF
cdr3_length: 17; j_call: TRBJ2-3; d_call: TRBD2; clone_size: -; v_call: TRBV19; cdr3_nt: TGTGCCAGTAGTATCCAAGGACTAGCGGGAGGGGGAGATACGCAGTATTTT; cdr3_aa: CASSIQGLAGGGDTQYF
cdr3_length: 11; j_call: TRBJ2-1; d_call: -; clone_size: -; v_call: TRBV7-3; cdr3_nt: TGTGCCAGCAGCGGCGGTCATGAGCAGTTCTTC; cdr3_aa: CASSGGHEQFF
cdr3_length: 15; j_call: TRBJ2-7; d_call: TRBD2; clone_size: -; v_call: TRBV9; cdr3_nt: TGTGCCAGCAGCCCGACGGACCGACTAGCGGTCGAGCAGTACTTC; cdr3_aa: CASSPTDRLAVEQYF
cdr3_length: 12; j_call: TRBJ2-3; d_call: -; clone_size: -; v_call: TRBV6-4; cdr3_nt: TGTGCCAGCAGTGGATGTAGAGATACGCAGTATTTT; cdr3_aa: CASSGCRDTQYF
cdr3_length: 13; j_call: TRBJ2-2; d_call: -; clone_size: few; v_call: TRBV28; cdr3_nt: TGTGCCAGCAGTTATACGAACACCGGGGAGCTGTTTTTT; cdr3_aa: CASSYTNTGELFF
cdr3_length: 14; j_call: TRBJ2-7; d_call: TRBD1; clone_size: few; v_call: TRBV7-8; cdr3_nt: TGTGCCAGCAGCTACGGGACAGGGAGCTACGAGCAGTACTTC; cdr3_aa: CASSYGTGSYEQYF
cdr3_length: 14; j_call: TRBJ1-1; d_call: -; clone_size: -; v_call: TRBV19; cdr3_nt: TGTGCCAGTAGTACCCTATCCGGGGGCACTGAAGCTTTCTTT; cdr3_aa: CASSTLSGGTEAFF
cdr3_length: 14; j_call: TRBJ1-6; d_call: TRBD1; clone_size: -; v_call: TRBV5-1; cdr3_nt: TGCGCCAGCAGCTTGGTGGACAGGGACTCACCCCTCCACTTT; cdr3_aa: CASSLVDRDSPLHF
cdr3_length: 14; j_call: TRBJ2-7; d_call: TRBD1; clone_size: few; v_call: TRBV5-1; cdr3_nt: TGCGCCAGCAGCGCCGGGACAGGATACTACGAGCAGTACTTC; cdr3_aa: CASSAGTGYYEQYF
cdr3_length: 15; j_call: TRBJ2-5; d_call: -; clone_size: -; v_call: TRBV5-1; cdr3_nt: TGCGCCAGCACCTTTGCGACTTCGTATCTAGAGACCCAGTACTTC; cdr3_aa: CASTFATSYLETQYF
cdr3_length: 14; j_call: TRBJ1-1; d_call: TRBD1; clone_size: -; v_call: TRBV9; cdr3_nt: TGTGCCAGCAGCGTGGGACAGGGGAATGCTGAAGCTTTCTTT; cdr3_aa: CASSVGQGNAEAFF
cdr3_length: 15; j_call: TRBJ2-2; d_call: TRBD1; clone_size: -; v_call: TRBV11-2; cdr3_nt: TGTGCCAGCAGCCCCGGGACAGGGATTTCCGGGGAGCTGTTTTTT; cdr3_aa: CASSPGTGISGELFF
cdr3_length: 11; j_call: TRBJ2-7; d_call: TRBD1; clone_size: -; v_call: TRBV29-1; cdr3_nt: TGCAGCGGGACAGGAGACTACGAGCAGTACTTC; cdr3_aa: CSGTGDYEQYF
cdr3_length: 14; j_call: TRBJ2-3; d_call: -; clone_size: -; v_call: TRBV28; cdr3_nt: TGTGCCAGCAGTTCACCGAGGGTGGCAGATACGCAGTATTTT; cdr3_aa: CASSSPRVADTQYF
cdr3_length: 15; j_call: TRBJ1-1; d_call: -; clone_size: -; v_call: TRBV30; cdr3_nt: TGTGCCTGGAGTGCTCTCGAGGTGCGGTACACTGAAGCTTTCTTT; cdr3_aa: CAWSALEVRYTEAFF
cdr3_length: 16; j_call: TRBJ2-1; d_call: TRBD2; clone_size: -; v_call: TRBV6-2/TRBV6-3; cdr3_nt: TGTGCCAGCAGTTACGGGGCTAGCGGGGGACACAATGAGCAGTTCTTC; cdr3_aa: CASSYGASGGHNEQFF
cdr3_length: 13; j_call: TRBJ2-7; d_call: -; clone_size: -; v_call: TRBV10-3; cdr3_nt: TGTGCCATCAGAGAGAATGCCGGGGACGAGCAGTACTTC; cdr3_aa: CAIRENAGDEQYF
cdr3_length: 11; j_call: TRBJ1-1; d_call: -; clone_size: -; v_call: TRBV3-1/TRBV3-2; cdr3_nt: TGTGCCAGCAGCCAAACGGGTGGAGCTTTCTTT; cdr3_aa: CASSQTGGAFF
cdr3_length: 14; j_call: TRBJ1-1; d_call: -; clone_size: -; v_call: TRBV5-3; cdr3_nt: TGTGCCAGAAGCCTGGACGGACAGAACACTGAAGCTTTCTTT; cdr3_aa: CARSLDGQNTEAFF